The T cell receptor (beta chain) described here comes from a study of blood T cell repertoires in COVID-19. For the study at large: Samples of COVID-19 (acute and convalescent) were obtained from the United States, Italy and Spain.

The protocol was immunoSEQ multiplex PCR, while the TCRdb copy is restricted to in-frame clones and leaves out a portion. The repertoire consists of hundreds of thousands of clones, with around 89% occurring once and the leading ten covering 1.5% to 2%. Sequenced: PBMCs or T cells enriched from blood (not recorded which). The clonotype originates from a woman aged 18 to 35 with acute COVID-19.

The DNA for the CDR3 is TGCGCCAGCAGTCGCACAGGGGGCACTGAAGCTTTCTTT. It codes for CASSRTGGTEAFF. The chain has TRBV4-1 and TRBJ1-1, with 8 bases matching TRBD1. The CDR3 spans 13 residues. The V segment lost 6 bases and the J segment 4 bases; nucleotides outside the gene matches: 4. Per the germline V gene, CDR1 is MGHRA and CDR2 is YSYEKL.